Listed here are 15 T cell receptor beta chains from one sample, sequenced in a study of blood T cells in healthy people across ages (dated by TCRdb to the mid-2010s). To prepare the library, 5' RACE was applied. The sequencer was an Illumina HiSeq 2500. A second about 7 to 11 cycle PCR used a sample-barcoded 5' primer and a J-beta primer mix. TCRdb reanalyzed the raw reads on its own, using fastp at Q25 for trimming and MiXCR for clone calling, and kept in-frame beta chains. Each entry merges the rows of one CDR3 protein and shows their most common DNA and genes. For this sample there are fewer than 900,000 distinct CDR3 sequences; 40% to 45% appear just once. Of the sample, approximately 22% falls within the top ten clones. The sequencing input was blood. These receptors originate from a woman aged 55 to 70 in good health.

The CDR3, as DNA: TGTGCCAGCAGTTGGGACAGGGGTCCTTTCTACGAGCAGTACTTC. Translating it yields CASSWDRGPFYEQYF. The chain joins TRBV7-2 to TRBJ2-7; 10 nucleotides align to TRBD1. V lost 6 bases, J lost 3 bases, and 8 bases stayed unmatched. This CDR3 contains 15 residues. Germline CDR1 and CDR2: SGHTA and FQGNSA. The full variable domain, completed using reference TRBV7-2 and TRBJ2-7, is GAGVSQSPSNKVTEKGKDVELRCDPISGHTALYWYRQSLGQGLEFLIYFQGNSAPDKSGLPSDRFSAERTGGSVSTLTIQRTQQEDSAVYLCASSWDRGPFYEQYFGPGTRLTVT.

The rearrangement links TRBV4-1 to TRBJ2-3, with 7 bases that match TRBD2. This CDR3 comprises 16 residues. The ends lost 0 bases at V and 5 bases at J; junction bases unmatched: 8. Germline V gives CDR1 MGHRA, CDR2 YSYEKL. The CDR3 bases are TGCGCCAGCAGCCAAGATACGGGGGAGGGGTTAGATACGCAGTATTTT. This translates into CASSQDTGEGLDTQYF.

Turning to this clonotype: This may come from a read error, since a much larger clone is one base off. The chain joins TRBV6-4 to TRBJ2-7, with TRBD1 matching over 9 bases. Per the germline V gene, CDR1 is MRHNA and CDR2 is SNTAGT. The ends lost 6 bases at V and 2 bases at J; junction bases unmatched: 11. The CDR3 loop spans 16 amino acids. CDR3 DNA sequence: TGTGCCAGCAGCCCCTCTCCGGGACAGGGAACCTACGAGCAGTACTTC. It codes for CASSPSPGQGTYEQYF.

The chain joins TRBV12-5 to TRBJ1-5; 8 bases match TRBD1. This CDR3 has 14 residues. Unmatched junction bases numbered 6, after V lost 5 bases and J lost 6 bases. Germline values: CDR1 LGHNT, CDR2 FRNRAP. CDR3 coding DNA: TGTGCTAGTGGTCTCGCAGGGGGCATTCAGCCCCAGCATTTT. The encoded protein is CASGLAGGIQPQHF.

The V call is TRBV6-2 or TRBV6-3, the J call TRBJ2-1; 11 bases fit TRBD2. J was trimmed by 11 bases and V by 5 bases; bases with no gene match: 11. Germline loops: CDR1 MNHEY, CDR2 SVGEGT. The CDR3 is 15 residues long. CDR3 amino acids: CASSKALAGGHKQFF. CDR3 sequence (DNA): TGTGCCAGCAGTAAAGCCCTAGCGGGAGGCCATAAGCAGTTCTTC.

CDR3 protein: CASSQEAAGGRSTGELFF. Here the CDR3 DNA reads TGCGCCAGCAGCCAAGAAGCAGCGGGAGGGCGTAGCACCGGGGAGCTGTTTTTT. This sequence joins TRBV4-3 and TRBJ2-2; 10 bases agree with TRBD2. Germline trimming cut 0 bases from V and 4 bases from J; bases unmatched to any gene: 8. Germline assignment: CDR1 LGHNA and CDR2 YSLEER. CDR3 length: 18 residues.

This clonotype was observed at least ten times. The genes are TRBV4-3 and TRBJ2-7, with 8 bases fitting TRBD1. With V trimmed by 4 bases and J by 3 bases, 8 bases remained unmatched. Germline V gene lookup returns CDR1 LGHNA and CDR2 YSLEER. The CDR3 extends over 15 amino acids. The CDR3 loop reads CASSPGQGVIYEQYF. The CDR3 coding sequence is TGCGCCAGCAGCCCTGGACAGGGTGTTATCTACGAGCAGTACTTC.

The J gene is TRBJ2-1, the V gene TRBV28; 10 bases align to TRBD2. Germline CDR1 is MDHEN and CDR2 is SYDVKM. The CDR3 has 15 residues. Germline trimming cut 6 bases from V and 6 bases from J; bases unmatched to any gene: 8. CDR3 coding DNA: TGTGCCAGCAGCCGTAGCGGGAGGTTGGTCAATGAGCAGTTCTTC. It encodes CASSRSGRLVNEQFF. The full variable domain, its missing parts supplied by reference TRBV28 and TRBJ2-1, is DVKVTQSSRYLVKRTGEKVFLECVQDMDHENMFWYRQDPGLGLRLIYFSYDVKMKEKGDIPEGYSVSREKKERFSLILESASTNQTSMYLCASSRSGRLVNEQFFGPGTRLTVL.

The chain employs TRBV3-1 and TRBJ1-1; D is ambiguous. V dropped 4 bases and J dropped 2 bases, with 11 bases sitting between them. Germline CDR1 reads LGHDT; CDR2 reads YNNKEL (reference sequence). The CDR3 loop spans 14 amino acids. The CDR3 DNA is TGTGCCAGCAGCCTAACTACAGATAACACTGAAGCTTTCTTT. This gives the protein CASSLTTDNTEAFF.

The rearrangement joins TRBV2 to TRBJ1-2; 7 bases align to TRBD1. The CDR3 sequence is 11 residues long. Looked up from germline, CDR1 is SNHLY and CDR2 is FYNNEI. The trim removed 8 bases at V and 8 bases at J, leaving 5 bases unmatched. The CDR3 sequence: CASGQASGYTF. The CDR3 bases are TGTGCCAGCGGACAGGCTTCAGGCTACACCTTC. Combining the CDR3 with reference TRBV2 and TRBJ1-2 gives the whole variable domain EPEVTQTPSHQVTQMGQEVILRCVPISNHLYFYWYRQILGQKVEFLVSFYNNEISEKSEIFDDQFSVERPDGSNFTLKIRSTKLEDSAMYFCASGQASGYTFGSGTRLTVV.

The CDR3 spells CASSERQGSDEQYF. In DNA form, the CDR3 reads TGTGCCAGCAGTGAAAGGCAGGGTAGCGACGAGCAGTACTTC. V usage is TRBV2 and J usage is TRBJ2-7; D is possibly TRBD1 or TRBD2 (5 bases each). CDR1 SNHLY and CDR2 FYNNEI come from the germline V gene. Deletions cut 2 bases from V and 5 bases from J, with 13 bases between. The CDR3 consists of 14 residues.

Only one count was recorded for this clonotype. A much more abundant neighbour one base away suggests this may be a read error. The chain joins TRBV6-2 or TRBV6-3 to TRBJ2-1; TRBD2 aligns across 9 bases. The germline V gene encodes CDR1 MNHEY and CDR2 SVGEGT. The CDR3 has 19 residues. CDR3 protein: CAGSYSAKREAAPYNEQFF. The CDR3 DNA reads TGTGCCGGCAGTTACTCCGCTAAGCGGGAGGCTGCCCCCTACAATGAGCAGTTCTTC.

The chain's CDR3 is CASGLVQTKNIQYF. As DNA, the CDR3 is TGTGCTAGTGGTTTGGTCCAGACCAAAAACATTCAGTACTTC. The gene calls are TRBV12-5 and TRBJ2-4; no firm D call. V was pared by 0 bases and J by 2 bases, with 5 bases between. There are 14 residues in the CDR3. Germline CDR1 and CDR2: LGHNT and FRNRAP.

The CDR3 spells CASSPAALVWEQYF. Written as DNA, the CDR3 is TGTGCCAGCAGCCCCGCAGCGTTGGTCTGGGAGCAGTACTTC. The chain joins TRBV7-2 to TRBJ2-7; D call uncertain. V was pared by 5 bases and J by 7 bases, with 18 bases between. CDR1 and CDR2 (germline): SGHTA, FQGNSA. The CDR3 runs 14 residues.

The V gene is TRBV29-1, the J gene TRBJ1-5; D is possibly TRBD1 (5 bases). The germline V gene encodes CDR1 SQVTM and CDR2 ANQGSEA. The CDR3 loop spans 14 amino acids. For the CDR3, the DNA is TGCAGTGCCCAATGGGGGTCAGGCAATCAGCCCCAGCATTTT. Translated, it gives CSAQWGSGNQPQHF.